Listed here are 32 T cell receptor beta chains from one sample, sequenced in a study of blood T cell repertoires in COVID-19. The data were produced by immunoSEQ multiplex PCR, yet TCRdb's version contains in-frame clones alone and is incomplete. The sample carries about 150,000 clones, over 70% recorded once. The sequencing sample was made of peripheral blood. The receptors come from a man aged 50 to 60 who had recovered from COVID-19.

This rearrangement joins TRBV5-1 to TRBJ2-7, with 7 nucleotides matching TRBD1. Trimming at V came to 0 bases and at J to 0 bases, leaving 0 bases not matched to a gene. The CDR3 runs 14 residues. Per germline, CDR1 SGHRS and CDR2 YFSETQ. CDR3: CASSLEGASYEQYF. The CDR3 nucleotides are TGCGCCAGCAGCTTGGAGGGGGCCTCCTACGAGCAGTACTTC.

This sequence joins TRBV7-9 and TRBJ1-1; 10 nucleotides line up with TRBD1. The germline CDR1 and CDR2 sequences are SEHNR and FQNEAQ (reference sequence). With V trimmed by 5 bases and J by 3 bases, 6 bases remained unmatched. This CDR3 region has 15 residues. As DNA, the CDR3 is TGTGCCAGCAGCCCGACAGGGGGCGCGGACACTGAAGCTTTCTTT. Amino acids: CASSPTGGADTEAFF. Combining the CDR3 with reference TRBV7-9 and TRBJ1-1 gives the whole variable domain DTGVSQNPRHKITKRGQNVTFRCDPISEHNRLYWYRQTLGQGPEFLTYFQNEAQLEKSRLLSDRFSAERPKGSFSTLEIQRTEQGDSAMYLCASSPTGGADTEAFFGQGTRLTVV.

CDR3 in amino acids: CAISESEGSSYEQYF. Written as DNA, the CDR3 is TGTGCCATCAGTGAGTCGGAGGGTAGCTCCTACGAGCAGTACTTC. The rearrangement links TRBV10-3 to TRBJ2-7, with a possible D match to TRBD2 (6 bases). V shed 0 bases and J shed 0 bases, with 9 bases lying between them. The CDR3 consists of 15 residues. Germline CDR1 ENHRY, CDR2 SYGVKD.

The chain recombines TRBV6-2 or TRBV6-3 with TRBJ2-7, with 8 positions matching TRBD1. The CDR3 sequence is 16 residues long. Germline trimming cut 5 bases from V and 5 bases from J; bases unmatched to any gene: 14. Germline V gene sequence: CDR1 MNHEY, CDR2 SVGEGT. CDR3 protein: CASSNTPGAGGHEQYF. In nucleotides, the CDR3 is TGTGCCAGCAGTAACACCCCAGGGGCAGGGGGCCACGAGCAGTACTTC.

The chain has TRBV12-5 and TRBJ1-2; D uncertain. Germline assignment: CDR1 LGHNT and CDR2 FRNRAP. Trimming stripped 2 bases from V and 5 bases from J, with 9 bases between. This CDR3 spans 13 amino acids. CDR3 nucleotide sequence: TGTGCTAGTGGTTTGTACACAGCATATGGCTACACCTTC. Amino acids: CASGLYTAYGYTF.

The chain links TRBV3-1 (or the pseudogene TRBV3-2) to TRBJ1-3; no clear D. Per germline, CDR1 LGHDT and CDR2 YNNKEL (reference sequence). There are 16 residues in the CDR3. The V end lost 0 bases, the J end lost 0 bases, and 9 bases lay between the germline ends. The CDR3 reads CASSQDPLSSGNTIYF. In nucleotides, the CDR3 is TGTGCCAGCAGCCAAGATCCTCTAAGCTCTGGAAACACCATATATTTT.

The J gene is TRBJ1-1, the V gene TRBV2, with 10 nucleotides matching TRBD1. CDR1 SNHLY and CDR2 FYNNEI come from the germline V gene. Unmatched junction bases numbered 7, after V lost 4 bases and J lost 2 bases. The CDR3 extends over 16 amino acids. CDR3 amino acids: CASSGDDRGLNTEAFF. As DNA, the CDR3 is TGTGCCAGCAGTGGAGACGACAGGGGGCTTAACACTGAAGCTTTCTTT.

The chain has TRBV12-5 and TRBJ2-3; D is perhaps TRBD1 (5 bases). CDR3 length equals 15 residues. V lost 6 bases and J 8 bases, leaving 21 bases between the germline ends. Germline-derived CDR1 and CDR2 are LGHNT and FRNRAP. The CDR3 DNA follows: TGTGCTAGTGGCCAGAACAGGTCCTTCGGTCCTACGCAGTATTTT. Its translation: CASGQNRSFGPTQYF.

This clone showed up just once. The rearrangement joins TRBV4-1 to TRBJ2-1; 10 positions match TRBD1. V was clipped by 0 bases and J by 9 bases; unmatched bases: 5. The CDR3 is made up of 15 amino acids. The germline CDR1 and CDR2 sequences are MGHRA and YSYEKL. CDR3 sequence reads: CASSQDRGQGFEQFF. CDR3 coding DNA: TGCGCCAGCAGCCAAGATCGGGGACAGGGGTTTGAGCAGTTCTTC.

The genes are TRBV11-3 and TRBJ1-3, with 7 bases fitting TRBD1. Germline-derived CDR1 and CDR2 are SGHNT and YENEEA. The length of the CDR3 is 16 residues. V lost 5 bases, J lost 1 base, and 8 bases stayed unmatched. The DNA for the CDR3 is TGTGCCAGCAGCATAAGACAGGGAGAGTCTGGAAACACCATATATTTT. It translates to CASSIRQGESGNTIYF.

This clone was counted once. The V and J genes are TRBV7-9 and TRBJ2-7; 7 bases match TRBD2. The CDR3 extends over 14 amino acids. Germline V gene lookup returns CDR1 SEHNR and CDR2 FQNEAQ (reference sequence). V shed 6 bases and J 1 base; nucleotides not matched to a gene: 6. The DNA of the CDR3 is TGTGCCAGCAGGCGGGGAGGGGCTTCCTACGAGCAGTACTTC. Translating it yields CASRRGGASYEQYF.

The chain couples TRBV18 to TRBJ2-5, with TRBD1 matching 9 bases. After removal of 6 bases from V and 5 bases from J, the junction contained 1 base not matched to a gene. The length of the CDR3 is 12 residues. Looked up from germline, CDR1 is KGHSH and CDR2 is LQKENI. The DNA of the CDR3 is TGTGCCAGCTCGGGGACAGGGGAGACCCAGTACTTC. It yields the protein CASSGTGETQYF.

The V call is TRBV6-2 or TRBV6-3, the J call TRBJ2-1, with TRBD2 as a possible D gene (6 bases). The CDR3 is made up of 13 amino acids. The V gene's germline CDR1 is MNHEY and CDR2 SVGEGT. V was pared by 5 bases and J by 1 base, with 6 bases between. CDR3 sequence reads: CASSGGSYNEQFF. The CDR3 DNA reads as TGTGCCAGCAGTGGGGGGTCCTACAATGAGCAGTTCTTC.

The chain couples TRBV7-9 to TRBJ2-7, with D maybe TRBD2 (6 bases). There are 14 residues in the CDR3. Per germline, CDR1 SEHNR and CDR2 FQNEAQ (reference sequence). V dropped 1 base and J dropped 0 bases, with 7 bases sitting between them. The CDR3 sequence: CASSLGGDSYEQYF. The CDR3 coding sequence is TGTGCCAGCAGCTTAGGGGGGGACTCCTACGAGCAGTACTTC.

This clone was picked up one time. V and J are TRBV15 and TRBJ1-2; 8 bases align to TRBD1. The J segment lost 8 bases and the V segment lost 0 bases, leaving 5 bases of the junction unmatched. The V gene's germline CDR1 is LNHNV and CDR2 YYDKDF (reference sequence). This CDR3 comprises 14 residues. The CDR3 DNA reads TGTGCCACCAGCAGAGACAGGGGGCTGGGAGGCTACACCTTC. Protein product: CATSRDRGLGGYTF.

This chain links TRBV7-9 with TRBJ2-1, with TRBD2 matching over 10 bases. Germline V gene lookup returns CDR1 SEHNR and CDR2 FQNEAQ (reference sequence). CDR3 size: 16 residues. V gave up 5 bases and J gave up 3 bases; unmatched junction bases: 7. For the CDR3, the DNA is TGTGCCAGCAGCCCCCTAGCGGGGGTGAACTACAATGAGCAGTTCTTC. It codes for CASSPLAGVNYNEQFF.

The CDR3: CASSFLGDEQYF. The CDR3 DNA follows: TGTGCCAGCAGCTTTTTAGGGGACGAGCAGTACTTC. The chain is built from TRBV7-9 and TRBJ2-7, with a weak D call TRBD1 (5 bases). CDR3 length: 12 residues. The germline gives CDR1 SEHNR, CDR2 FQNEAQ (reference sequence). Deletions cut 3 bases from V and 5 bases from J, with 8 bases between.

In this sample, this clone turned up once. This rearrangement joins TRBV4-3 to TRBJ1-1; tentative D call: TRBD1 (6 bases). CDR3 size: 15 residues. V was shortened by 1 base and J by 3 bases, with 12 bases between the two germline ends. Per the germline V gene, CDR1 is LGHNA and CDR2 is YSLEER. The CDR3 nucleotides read TGCGCCAGCAGCCAAGCTACAGGGTTGTACACTGAAGCTTTCTTT. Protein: CASSQATGLYTEAFF.

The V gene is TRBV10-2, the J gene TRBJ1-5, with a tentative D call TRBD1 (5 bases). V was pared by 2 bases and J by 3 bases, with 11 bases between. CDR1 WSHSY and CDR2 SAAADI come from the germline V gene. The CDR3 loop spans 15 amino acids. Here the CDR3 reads CASSEKGLVNQPQHF. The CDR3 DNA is TGCGCCAGCAGTGAGAAGGGGTTGGTCAATCAGCCCCAGCATTTT.

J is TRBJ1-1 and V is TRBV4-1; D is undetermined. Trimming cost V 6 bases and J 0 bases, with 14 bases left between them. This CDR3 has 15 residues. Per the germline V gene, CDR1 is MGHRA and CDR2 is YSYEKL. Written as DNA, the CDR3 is TGCGCCAGCAGAATGGAGGGATTCTTGAACACTGAAGCTTTCTTT. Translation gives CASRMEGFLNTEAFF.

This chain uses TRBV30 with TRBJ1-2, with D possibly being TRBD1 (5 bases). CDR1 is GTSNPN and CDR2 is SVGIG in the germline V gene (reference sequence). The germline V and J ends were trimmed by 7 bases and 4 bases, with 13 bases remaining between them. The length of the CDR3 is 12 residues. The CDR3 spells CAFSSGGYGYTF. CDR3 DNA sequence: TGTGCCTTTTCTTCCGGGGGCTATGGCTACACCTTC.

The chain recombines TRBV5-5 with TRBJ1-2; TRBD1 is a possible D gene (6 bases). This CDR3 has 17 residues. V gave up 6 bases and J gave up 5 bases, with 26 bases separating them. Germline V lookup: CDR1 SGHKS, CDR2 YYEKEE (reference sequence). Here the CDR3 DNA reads TGTGCCAGCACCCACGTGGGGGGGGGCGATGACCCGTATGGCTACACCTTC. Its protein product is CASTHVGGGDDPYGYTF.

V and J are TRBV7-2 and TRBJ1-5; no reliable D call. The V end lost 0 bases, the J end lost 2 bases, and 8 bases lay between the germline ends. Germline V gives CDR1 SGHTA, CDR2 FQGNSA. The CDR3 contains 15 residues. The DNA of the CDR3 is TGTGCCAGCAGCTTAGCGTCCGGGGGCAATCAGCCCCAGCATTTT. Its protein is CASSLASGGNQPQHF.

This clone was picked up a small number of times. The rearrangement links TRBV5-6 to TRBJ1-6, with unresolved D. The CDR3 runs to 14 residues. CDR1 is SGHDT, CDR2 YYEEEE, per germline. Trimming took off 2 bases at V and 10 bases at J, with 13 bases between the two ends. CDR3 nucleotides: TGTGCCAGCAGCTTCTCAGGAGGAGGGTCACCCCTCCACTTT. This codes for CASSFSGGGSPLHF.

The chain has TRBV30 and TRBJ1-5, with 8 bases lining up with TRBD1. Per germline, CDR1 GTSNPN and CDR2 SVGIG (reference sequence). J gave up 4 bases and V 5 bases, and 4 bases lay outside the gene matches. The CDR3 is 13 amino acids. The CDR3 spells CAWARQGNQPQHF. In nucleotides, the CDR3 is TGTGCCTGGGCCAGACAGGGGAATCAGCCCCAGCATTTT.

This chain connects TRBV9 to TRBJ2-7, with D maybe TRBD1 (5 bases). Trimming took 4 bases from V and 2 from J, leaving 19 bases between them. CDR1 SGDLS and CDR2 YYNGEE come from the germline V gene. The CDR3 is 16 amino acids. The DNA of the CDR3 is TGTGCCAGCAGCCCCCGGTTAAGTGGGGCCACCTACGAGCAGTACTTC. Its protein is CASSPRLSGATYEQYF. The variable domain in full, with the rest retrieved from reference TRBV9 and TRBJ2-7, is DSGVTQTPKHLITATGQRVTLRCSPRSGDLSVYWYQQSLDQGLQFLIQYYNGEERAKGNILERFSAQQFPDLHSELNLSSLELGDSALYFCASSPRLSGATYEQYFGPGTRLTVT.

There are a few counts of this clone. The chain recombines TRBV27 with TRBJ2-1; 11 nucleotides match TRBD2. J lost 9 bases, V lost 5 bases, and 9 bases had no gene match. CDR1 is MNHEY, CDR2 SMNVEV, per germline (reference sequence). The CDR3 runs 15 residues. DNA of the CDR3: TGTGCCAGCAGTCCCCTTAGCGGGGGGGCGTTTGAGCAGTTCTTC. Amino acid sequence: CASSPLSGGAFEQFF.

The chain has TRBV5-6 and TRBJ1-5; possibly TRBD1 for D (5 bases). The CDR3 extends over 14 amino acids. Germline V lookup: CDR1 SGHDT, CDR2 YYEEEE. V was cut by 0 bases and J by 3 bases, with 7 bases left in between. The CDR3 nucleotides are TGTGCCAGCAGCTTGGGACAGTTCAATCAGCCCCAGCATTTT. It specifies CASSLGQFNQPQHF.

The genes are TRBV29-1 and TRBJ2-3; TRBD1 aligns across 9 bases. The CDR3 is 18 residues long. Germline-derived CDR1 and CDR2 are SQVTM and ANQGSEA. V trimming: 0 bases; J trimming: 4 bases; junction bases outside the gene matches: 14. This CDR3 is CSVEDYVSAGQGPDTQYF. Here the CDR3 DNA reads TGCAGCGTTGAAGATTATGTCTCAGCGGGACAGGGCCCAGATACGCAGTATTTT.

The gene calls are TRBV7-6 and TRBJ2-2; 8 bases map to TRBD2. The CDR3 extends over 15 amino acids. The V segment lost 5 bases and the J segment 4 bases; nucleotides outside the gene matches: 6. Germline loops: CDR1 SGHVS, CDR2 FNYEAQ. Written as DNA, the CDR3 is TGTGCCAGCAGCCCAGGCAGCGGGGGCACCGGGGAGCTGTTTTTT. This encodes CASSPGSGGTGELFF.

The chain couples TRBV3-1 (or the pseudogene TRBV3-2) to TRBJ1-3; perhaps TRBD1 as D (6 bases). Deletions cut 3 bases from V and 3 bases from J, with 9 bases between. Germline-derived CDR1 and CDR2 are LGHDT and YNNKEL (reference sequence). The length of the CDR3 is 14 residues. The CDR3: CASSHTGYGNTIYF. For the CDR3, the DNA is TGTGCCAGCAGCCATACAGGGTATGGAAACACCATATATTTT.

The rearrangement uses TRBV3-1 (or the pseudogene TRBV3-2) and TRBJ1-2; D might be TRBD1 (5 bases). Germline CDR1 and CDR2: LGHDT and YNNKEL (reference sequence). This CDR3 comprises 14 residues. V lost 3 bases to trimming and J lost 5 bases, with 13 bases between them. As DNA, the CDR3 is TGTGCCAGCAGCCACTCGGGGGGGAGGTATGGCTACACCTTC. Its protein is CASSHSGGRYGYTF.